These 3 T cell receptor beta chains originate from one sample sequenced in a study of T cells in Graves' hyperthyroidism and ophthalmopathy. From RNA transcripts, TCR beta CDR3 regions were amplified. TCR CDR3 regions were first amplified by RT-PCR with HTBI primers. TCRdb used MiXCR to reprocess the multiplex PCR reads, holding one entry per CDR3 protein. The sample consists of hundreds of thousands of distinct CDR3 sequences, about two fifths of them appearing once. The source material was blood. These receptor sequences come from a man younger than 30 with Graves' hyperthyroidism.

CDR3: CASSAATAYEQYF. The CDR3 DNA sequence: TGTGCCAGCAGCGCTGCTACCGCCTACGAGCAGTACTTC. The genes are TRBV7-9 and TRBJ2-7; D gene unclear. This CDR3 spans 13 amino acids. Trimming pared 5 bases from V and 2 bases from J, leaving 10 bases between. Germline V gene lookup returns CDR1 SEHNR and CDR2 FQNEAQ (reference sequence).

This clonotype was detected many times. The chain combines TRBV29-1 with TRBJ2-7; possibly TRBD1 for D (5 bases). This CDR3 is built from 13 residues. V lost 4 bases and J lost 6, with 16 bases in between. The germline V gene has CDR1 SQVTM and CDR2 ANQGSEA. CDR3 protein: CSVAQGLYPEQYF. The DNA for the CDR3 is TGCAGCGTTGCCCAGGGTCTGTACCCCGAGCAGTACTTC.

V and J are TRBV6-4 and TRBJ2-2; D unresolved. The CDR3 spans 15 residues. The V gene lost 8 bases and the J gene lost 0 bases, with 13 bases spanning the gap. Germline V gene sequence: CDR1 MRHNA, CDR2 SNTAGT. The DNA of the CDR3 is TGTGCCAGCCGCCATTCCGTTTCGAACACCGGGGAGCTGTTTTTT. This translates into CASRHSVSNTGELFF.